The entry below gives a single T cell receptor beta chain sequence along with its context. Profiling relied on immunoSEQ multiplex PCR, and the TCRdb table lists in-frame clones only, not all of them. The table includes fewer than 250,000 clones, approximately 85% detected once. The sample comes from a study of blood T cell repertoires in COVID-19. Recruits, aged roughly 18 to 95 years, lived in 25 or so US areas. Material for sequencing was PBMCs or T cells enriched from blood (not recorded which). This clonotype was obtained from a woman aged 45-65 years with acute COVID-19.

CDR3 residues: CASSPGLLNYGYTF. Written as DNA, the CDR3 is TGTGCCAGCAGCCCGGGACTGCTTAACTATGGCTACACCTTC. J is TRBJ1-2 and V is TRBV9; TRBD1 might be the D (5 bases). Trimming took 4 bases from V and 1 from J, leaving 11 bases between them. The germline V gene encodes CDR1 SGDLS and CDR2 YYNGEE. The CDR3 runs to 14 residues.